A selection of T cell receptor beta chains follows, all from one sample in a study of identical twins' blood T cells. In TCRdb, the 5' RACE reads were re-called with MiXCR into one record per CDR3 protein. Here the sample spans roughly 380,000 distinct CDR3 sequences, about 28% being singletons. The specimen was PBMCs. These TCRs come from a woman between 18 and 55 years old in good health. Both conserved end residues are part of each CDR3. D genes are given only for firm matches. Rows give clone size only sometimes, using once, few, many, or a class for an expanded clone.

TRBV29-1	NA	TRBD2	TRBJ2-2	TGCAGCGTTGGGACTAGCGCAAATTCGAACACCGGGGAGCTGTTTTTT	CSVGTSANSNTGELFF
TRBV29-1	many	TRBD1	TRBJ2-7	TGCAGCGTTTCCGGGACAGGTTTAAACGAGCAGTACTTC	CSVSGTGLNEQYF
TRBV25-1	few	NA	TRBJ1-2	TGTGCCAGCAGTGTGGTGGAAAGCTATGGCTACACCTTC	CASSVVESYGYTF
TRBV9	NA	NA	TRBJ2-1	TGTGCCAGCAGTGAGATCTCAAACAATGAGCAGTTCTTC	CASSEISNNEQFF
TRBV6-5	few	TRBD1	TRBJ1-5	TGTGCCAGCAGATCCGGGACAGGGGGCAATCAGCCCCAGCATTTT	CASRSGTGGNQPQHF
TRBV13	NA	NA	TRBJ2-2	TGTGCCAGCAGCTTCTTAGCGGACAGCACCGGGGAGCTGTTTTTT	CASSFLADSTGELFF
TRBV5-1	few	TRBD1	TRBJ1-2	TGCGCCAGCAGCTTGGAAACCGGGACAGCTAACTATGGCTACACCTTC	CASSLETGTANYGYTF
TRBV19	few	TRBD1	TRBJ1-2	TGTGCCAGTAGTATGGATTGGGACAGACATGGCTACACCTTC	CASSMDWDRHGYTF
TRBV6-5	NA	NA	TRBJ1-6	TGTGCCAGCAGTGACTACAGTTCGCCCCTCCGCTTT	CASSDYSSPLRF
TRBV20-1	few	TRBD1	TRBJ2-7	TGCAGTGCTAGAGACCCCTCAGGGGGCGACTACGAGCAGTACTTC	CSARDPSGGDYEQYF
TRBV29-1	NA	NA	TRBJ2-7	TGCAGCGTTGGTAGCCACGAGCAGTACTTC	CSVGSHEQYF
TRBV6-2/TRBV6-3	many	NA	TRBJ2-3	TGTGCCAGCAGTTACTCCGGCAACACAGATACGCAGTATTTT	CASSYSGNTDTQYF
TRBV20-1	few	NA	TRBJ2-1	TGCAGTGCTAGAGATTACGGTAGCGTAAGCTCCTACAATGAGCAGTTCTTC	CSARDYGSVSSYNEQFF
TRBV20-1	NA	NA	TRBJ1-3	TGCAGTGCTAGAGATCACCAGGCCGGAAACACCATATATTTT	CSARDHQAGNTIYF
TRBV14	NA	NA	TRBJ1-3	TGTGCCAGCAGCCAAGATATACTGATACCGGGAAACACCATATATTTT	CASSQDILIPGNTIYF
TRBV20-1	few	NA	TRBJ2-1	TGCAGTGCTAGGTTCAGCTCCTACAATGAGCAGTTCTTC	CSARFSSYNEQFF
TRBV14	NA	NA	TRBJ1-5	TGTGCCAGCAGCCGATCAAGGGGCTGGAGGGCAGTTAGCAATCAGCCCCAGCATTTT	CASSRSRGWRAVSNQPQHF
TRBV27	NA	NA	TRBJ1-2	TGTGCCAGCAGATCCCCGGGGACGGATACCAACTATGGCTACACCTTC	CASRSPGTDTNYGYTF
TRBV10-3	few	TRBD1	TRBJ1-2	TGTGCCTCCTTAAAGGACAGGACTAACTATGGCTACACCTTC	CASLKDRTNYGYTF
TRBV12-3/TRBV12-4	few	NA	TRBJ2-2	TGTGCCAGCATTATTAACCCTTACGGGGAGCTGTTTTTT	CASIINPYGELFF
TRBV7-9	few	NA	TRBJ2-7	TGTGCCAGCAGCTCCAATTTTCCCGAACAGTACTTC	CASSSNFPEQYF
TRBV5-1	NA	NA	TRBJ1-4	TGCGCCAGCAGCTTGGAAGTTGGGCTACGGGATGAAAAACTGTTTTTT	CASSLEVGLRDEKLFF
TRBV4-2	few	TRBD2	TRBJ2-7	TGTGCCAGCAGCCAAGTATCTAGCGGGAGCCACGAGCAGTACTTC	CASSQVSSGSHEQYF
TRBV6-5	few	NA	TRBJ2-3	TGTGCCAGCAGTTCGACTAGTTCAGACACGCAGTATTTT	CASSSTSSDTQYF